These T cell receptor beta chains were read from a single sample in a study of blood T cells in healthy people across ages. TCRdb passed the 5' RACE reads through MiXCR, listing each CDR3 protein once. The sample shows over 600,000 distinct CDR3 sequences, about 43% of them seen only once. Sequencing input: blood. The origin of the receptors is a man aged 80 or over in good health. The CDR3 runs from the conserved cysteine through the conserved F or W. Each record gives: CDR3 protein, V gene, clone size. Only some rows state a clone size, as once, few, many or a class for expanded clones.

CDR3 protein: CSAKREGTDTQYF; V gene: TRBV20-1; clone size: .
CDR3 protein: CASTGTGINYGYTF; V gene: TRBV10-3; clone size: .
CDR3 protein: CASIFPTRLGYNEQFF; V gene: TRBV28; clone size: few
CDR3 protein: CASSEYEERGYTF; V gene: TRBV25-1; clone size: once
CDR3 protein: CASSPTRQGSGYTF; V gene: TRBV6-5; clone size: .
CDR3 protein: CASSQEDFTEAFF; V gene: TRBV7-9; clone size: .
CDR3 protein: CSVEKDTVNYGSTF; V gene: TRBV29-1; clone size: .
CDR3 protein: CSACIRDAEAFF; V gene: TRBV20-1; clone size: few
CDR3 protein: CASSPKGTSGNNEQFF; V gene: TRBV4-2; clone size: .
CDR3 protein: CASSRQGADGANVLTF; V gene: TRBV28; clone size: .
CDR3 protein: CASFPGGPFGTDTQYF; V gene: TRBV27; clone size: few
CDR3 protein: CASSLAKLAGTGVYNEQFF; V gene: TRBV7-9; clone size: .
CDR3 protein: CSARADPNQPQHF; V gene: TRBV20-1; clone size: .
CDR3 protein: CAWSAILNYGYTF; V gene: TRBV30; clone size: few
CDR3 protein: CAGSAAASSGNTIYF; V gene: TRBV25-1; clone size: .
CDR3 protein: CASSDAWGGSAQYF; V gene: TRBV6-1; clone size: few
CDR3 protein: CSVAPGGQKTQYF; V gene: TRBV29-1; clone size: .
CDR3 protein: CSVRTGGRSQLTDTQYF; V gene: TRBV29-1; clone size: .
CDR3 protein: CSARDPRQDYTDTQYF; V gene: TRBV20-1; clone size: .
CDR3 protein: CATSRNTGAGGYTF; V gene: TRBV15; clone size: once
CDR3 protein: CGAPGQDNYGYTF; V gene: TRBV20-1; clone size: .
CDR3 protein: CVSTREDFSEQFF; V gene: TRBV4-2; clone size: .
CDR3 protein: CSAIMRTGGGKLFF; V gene: TRBV20-1; clone size: few
CDR3 protein: CASSYSDGRGQETQYF; V gene: TRBV6-6; clone size: few